Below are 29 T cell receptor beta chains sequenced from a single sample in a study of blood T cell repertoires in COVID-19. Clones were sequenced by immunoSEQ multiplex PCR, and TCRdb holds only the in-frame ones, with some missing. Among about 95,000 clones listed, approximately 88% were seen once. The sample was peripheral blood. The receptor source for this set is a man in his forties or fifties with COVID-19, enrolled during active disease.

The rearrangement joins TRBV11-2 to TRBJ2-1; 7 bases align to TRBD2. Trimming took 1 base from V and 9 from J; bases not matched to a gene: 18. The CDR3 is made up of 18 amino acids. Germline V gene sequence: CDR1 SGHAT, CDR2 FQNNGV. The CDR3 DNA reads as TGTGCCAGCAGCTTAGTAAAAGCACTTGGCGGGGGTCAAGGTGAGCAGTTCTTC. Its protein product is CASSLVKALGGGQGEQFF.

The chain employs TRBV7-8 and TRBJ2-1, with D possibly being TRBD2 (5 bases). CDR3 size: 17 residues. The germline V gene has CDR1 SGHVS and CDR2 FQNEAQ. The V end lost 5 bases, the J end lost 8 bases, and 25 bases lay between the germline ends. This chain's CDR3 is CASSQPPREGVIDEQFF. DNA of the CDR3: TGTGCCAGCAGCCAACCCCCCCGGGAAGGAGTGATCGATGAGCAGTTCTTC.

This clone is a singleton in its sample. V gene TRBV9 combines with J gene TRBJ2-2, with D unclear. Germline-derived CDR1 and CDR2 are SGDLS and YYNGEE. The CDR3 covers 14 residues. Trimming cost V 2 bases and J 8 bases, with 13 bases left between them. For the CDR3, the DNA is TGTGCCAGCAGCGTGGGTAGCCTCAATGGGGAGCTGTTTTTT. Translation gives CASSVGSLNGELFF.

V gene TRBV5-1 combines with J gene TRBJ2-7, with D perhaps matching TRBD2 (6 bases). Trimming took 2 bases from V and 6 from J, leaving 15 bases between them. Germline V gene data show CDR1 as SGHRS and CDR2 as YFSETQ. The CDR3 contains 14 residues. In DNA form, the CDR3 reads TGCGCCAGCAGCTTCGTGGGCGGGGATGGCGAGCAGTACTTC. It yields the protein CASSFVGGDGEQYF.

The chain combines TRBV10-3 with TRBJ2-2; TRBD1 agrees at 8 bases. CDR1 and CDR2 (germline): ENHRY, SYGVKD. The CDR3 runs to 16 residues. V lost 6 bases, J lost 3 bases, and 9 bases stayed unmatched. The CDR3 sequence: CAIRPQGARDTGELFF. The CDR3 DNA reads as TGTGCCATCAGACCGCAGGGGGCTAGGGACACCGGGGAGCTGTTTTTT.

V gene TRBV6-5 combines with J gene TRBJ1-5, with D maybe TRBD1 (6 bases). Germline values: CDR1 MNHEY, CDR2 SVGAGI. The CDR3 is 15 amino acids. The V end lost 3 bases, the J end lost 0 bases, and 9 bases lay between the germline ends. CDR3 region: CASSYTGNSNQPQHF. In DNA form, the CDR3 reads TGTGCCAGCAGTTATACAGGGAATAGCAATCAGCCCCAGCATTTT.

V is TRBV3-1 (or the pseudogene TRBV3-2) and J is TRBJ2-2, with 14 nucleotides matching TRBD2. After removal of 0 bases from V and 4 bases from J, the junction contained 7 bases not matched to a gene. The length of the CDR3 is 19 residues. From germline, CDR1 is LGHDT and CDR2 YNNKEL (reference sequence). The CDR3, as DNA: TGTGCCAGCAGCCAAGATCTGTCGACTAGCGGGGGGGCCACCGGGGAGCTGTTTTTT. It translates to CASSQDLSTSGGATGELFF.

The chain uses TRBV5-1 and TRBJ1-2; D is unresolved. The germline V and J ends were trimmed by 0 bases and 0 bases, with 9 bases remaining between them. This CDR3 spans 15 amino acids. CDR1 and CDR2 from the germline V gene are SGHRS and YFSETQ. As DNA, the CDR3 is TGCGCCAGCAGCTTGGTAGCCACACCTAACTATGGCTACACCTTC. As protein: CASSLVATPNYGYTF. Drawing the rest from reference TRBV5-1 and TRBJ1-2, the complete variable domain is KAGVTQTPRYLIKTRGQQVTLSCSPISGHRSVSWYQQTPGQGLQFLFEYFSETQRNKGNFPGRFSGRQFSNSRSEMNVSTLELGDSALYLCASSLVATPNYGYTFGSGTRLTVV.

The chain combines TRBV9 with TRBJ2-3; 11 bases are shared with TRBD2. Germline CDR1 reads SGDLS; CDR2 reads YYNGEE. V gave up 4 bases and J gave up 1 base; unmatched junction bases: 8. This CDR3 has 17 residues. The CDR3 region has the DNA TGTGCCAGCAGCCCCGCCCCGACTAGCGGGGGCACAGATACGCAGTATTTT. Protein sequence: CASSPAPTSGGTDTQYF.

The chain joins TRBV5-4 to TRBJ2-7, with 9 bases lining up with TRBD2. CDR1 is SGHNT and CDR2 is YYREEE in the germline V gene (reference sequence). CDR3 size: 16 residues. Unmatched junction bases numbered 9, after V lost 4 bases and J lost 1 base. CDR3 coding DNA: TGTGCCAGCAGCCGGGCTAGCGGGGCTTCTTCCTACGAGCAGTACTTC. Amino acids: CASSRASGASSYEQYF. The whole variable domain, filled in from reference TRBV5-4 and TRBJ2-7, reads ETGVTQSPTHLIKTRGQQVTLRCSSQSGHNTVSWYQQALGQGPQFIFQYYREEENGRGNFPPRFSGLQFPNYSSELNVNALELDDSALYLCASSRASGASSYEQYFGPGTRLTVT.

This chain uses TRBV11-2 with TRBJ2-1; weak D call: TRBD2 (5 bases). This CDR3 region has 15 residues. Trimming left V 0 bases short and J 3 bases short, with 9 bases between. Germline CDR1 SGHAT, CDR2 FQNNGV. In DNA, the CDR3 is TGTGCCAGCAGCTTAGAGGCTAGCTTCTACAATGAGCAGTTCTTC. It specifies CASSLEASFYNEQFF.

This clone appeared a few times. The chain uses TRBV10-1 and TRBJ1-6; no firm D call. Germline loops: CDR1 WNHNN, CDR2 SYGVQD (reference sequence). Trimming left V 1 base short and J 8 bases short, with 6 bases between. This CDR3 is 13 amino acids long. CDR3 sequence reads: CASSEYEDSPLHF. The CDR3 DNA reads TGCGCCAGCAGTGAGTATGAGGATTCACCCCTCCACTTT.

The J gene is TRBJ1-2, the V gene TRBV5-1; 8 bases agree with TRBD1. Trimming cost V 4 bases and J 0 bases; bases outside gene matches: 17. CDR1 is SGHRS and CDR2 is YFSETQ in the germline V gene. CDR3 length equals 19 residues. This CDR3 reads CASSEGQGRSSVSNYGYTF. CDR3 DNA sequence: TGCGCCAGCAGCGAAGGACAGGGACGTTCTTCCGTTTCTAACTATGGCTACACCTTC.

The V and J genes are TRBV7-9 and TRBJ2-6, with TRBD1 identical over 11 bases. CDR3 length equals 19 residues. V lost 5 bases to trimming and J lost 3 bases; unmatched junction nucleotides: 12. CDR1 SEHNR and CDR2 FQNEAQ come from the germline V gene (reference sequence). The CDR3 here is CASSQYPGQGAIGANVLTF. The DNA for the CDR3 is TGTGCCAGCAGCCAATATCCCGGACAGGGGGCGATTGGGGCCAACGTCCTGACTTTC.

The sample holds one count of this clone. This sequence joins TRBV10-2 and TRBJ2-7, with 12 bases fitting TRBD2. Germline V lookup: CDR1 WSHSY, CDR2 SAAADI. The CDR3 runs to 15 residues. V lost 3 bases, J lost 3 bases, and 3 bases stayed unmatched. Here the CDR3 reads CASSDRLAGDYEQYF. Here the CDR3 DNA reads TGCGCCAGCAGTGACCGACTAGCGGGGGACTACGAGCAGTACTTC.

The chain uses TRBV7-2 and TRBJ2-1; 7 bases are shared with TRBD1. CDR1 and CDR2 (germline): SGHTA, FQGNSA. CDR3 size: 14 residues. Trimming removed 5 bases from V and 8 bases from J; junction bases left unmatched: 9. This CDR3 is CASSTRQGGHEQFF. The CDR3 DNA is TGTGCCAGCAGCACAAGACAGGGTGGTCATGAGCAGTTCTTC.

The rearrangement uses TRBV27 and TRBJ1-5, with 11 bases that match TRBD1. The V gene's germline CDR1 is MNHEY and CDR2 SMNVEV (reference sequence). Trimming took 6 bases from V and 6 from J; bases not matched to a gene: 1. There are 13 residues in the CDR3. CDR3 loop: CASRGQGVQPQHF. For the CDR3, the DNA is TGTGCCAGCAGGGGACAGGGGGTTCAGCCCCAGCATTTT.

This clone was recorded only once. The V and J genes are TRBV7-6 and TRBJ2-2; D might be TRBD2 (5 bases). The CDR3 consists of 14 residues. V was pared by 3 bases and J by 1 base, with 6 bases between. Germline V gives CDR1 SGHVS, CDR2 FNYEAQ. CDR3 nucleotide sequence: TGTGCCAGCAGCTTTGCGGGGAACACCGGGGAGCTGTTTTTT. Protein sequence: CASSFAGNTGELFF.

The chain links TRBV4-2 to TRBJ1-2; a weak D match, TRBD1 (5 bases). Germline CDR1 LGHNA, CDR2 YNFKEQ. CDR3 size: 16 residues. Between the trimmed V and J ends, which lost 3 bases and 4 bases, there was a span of 18 bases. The CDR3 DNA sequence: TGTGCCAGCAGCCACACAACAGGCACCGGCAGCTATGGCTACACCTTC. Protein: CASSHTTGTGSYGYTF.

CDR3: CAWSQGVGNTIYF. CDR3 nucleotides: TGTGCCTGGAGTCAAGGGGTTGGAAACACCATATATTTT. J is TRBJ1-3 and V is TRBV30, with D possibly matching TRBD1 (5 bases). This CDR3 has 13 residues. Trimming stripped 2 bases from V and 3 bases from J, with 8 bases between. CDR1 is GTSNPN, CDR2 SVGIG, per germline (reference sequence). Filled out from reference TRBV30 and TRBJ1-3, the complete variable domain reads SQTIHQWPATLVQPVGSPLSLECTVEGTSNPNLYWYRQAAGRGLQLLFYSVGIGQISSEVPQNLSASRPQDRQFILSSKKLLLSDSGFYLCAWSQGVGNTIYFGEGSWLTVV.

For the CDR3, the DNA is TGCGCCAGCAGTTTAGTGGGAGGTGGAGCCCATGAGCAGTTCTTC. This encodes CASSLVGGGAHEQFF. This sequence joins TRBV5-1 and TRBJ2-1, with D possibly matching TRBD2 (6 bases). The CDR3 length is 15 residues. V lost 5 bases to trimming and J lost 8 bases, with 20 bases between them. Germline CDR1 is SGHRS and CDR2 is YFSETQ.

V gene TRBV30 combines with J gene TRBJ1-1; no reliable D call. The germline gives CDR1 GTSNPN, CDR2 SVGIG (reference sequence). The CDR3 sequence is 15 residues long. The ends were cut back, 2 bases at V and 2 bases at J, with 15 bases in the middle. The CDR3: CAWSHTNVVNTEAFF. The CDR3 nucleotides read TGTGCCTGGAGTCATACCAATGTAGTCAACACTGAAGCTTTCTTT.

This clone was seen a handful of times. This sequence joins TRBV6-5 and TRBJ2-7, with D perhaps TRBD1 (5 bases). The CDR3 covers 15 residues. V lost 5 bases and J lost 0, with 14 bases in between. Germline lookup yields CDR1 MNHEY and CDR2 SVGAGI. CDR3 in DNA: TGTGCCAGCAGTCCTTCGACGGACAACTCCTACGAGCAGTACTTC. It specifies CASSPSTDNSYEQYF.

The V gene is TRBV30, the J gene TRBJ1-2; unclear D gene. Germline V gene lookup returns CDR1 GTSNPN and CDR2 SVGIG (reference sequence). This CDR3 comprises 10 residues. The V and J ends lost 8 bases and 8 bases respectively, with 12 bases between them. Written as DNA, the CDR3 is TGTGCCACCCGCGGGGAAGGCTACACCTTC. Translation: CATRGEGYTF. Full variable domain (remainder filled in from reference TRBV30 and TRBJ1-2): SQTIHQWPATLVQPVGSPLSLECTVEGTSNPNLYWYRQAAGRGLQLLFYSVGIGQISSEVPQNLSASRPQDRQFILSSKKLLLSDSGFYLCATRGEGYTFGSGTRLTVV.

This rearrangement joins TRBV7-2 to TRBJ2-5; D is unclear. Between the trimmed V and J ends, which lost 2 bases and 0 bases, there was a span of 4 bases. The CDR3 is made up of 13 amino acids. The germline V gene has CDR1 SGHTA and CDR2 FQGNSA. CDR3 residues: CASSLTYQETQYF. CDR3 nucleotide sequence: TGTGCCAGCAGCTTAACTTACCAAGAGACCCAGTACTTC.

This clone was seen just once. J is TRBJ2-3 and V is TRBV30; D might be TRBD1 (6 bases). The CDR3 contains 14 residues. Germline loops: CDR1 GTSNPN, CDR2 SVGIG (reference sequence). V gave up 4 bases and J gave up 3 bases, with 14 bases separating them. The CDR3 loop reads CAWTWGRGTDTQYF. CDR3 in DNA: TGTGCCTGGACCTGGGGCAGGGGAACAGATACGCAGTATTTT.

The gene calls are TRBV6-5 and TRBJ1-5; D remains unclear. The CDR3 contains 14 residues. The V gene's germline CDR1 is MNHEY and CDR2 SVGAGI. Trimming removed 4 bases from V and 1 base from J, with 8 bases in between. The CDR3 region has the DNA TGTGCCAGCAGTTCGAGTCGGAGCAATCAGCCCCAGCATTTT. Its protein product is CASSSSRSNQPQHF.

The rearrangement joins TRBV3-1 (or the pseudogene TRBV3-2) to TRBJ2-5, with 10 bases lining up with TRBD2. This CDR3 has 18 amino acids. J lost 5 bases, V lost 0 bases, and 12 bases had no gene match. CDR1 and CDR2 (germline): LGHDT, YNNKEL (reference sequence). The CDR3 reads CASSQDPSGGALGETQYF. The CDR3 DNA reads as TGTGCCAGCAGCCAAGACCCCAGCGGGGGGGCCTTAGGGGAGACCCAGTACTTC.

This clone has only one observation. The rearrangement uses TRBV5-4 and TRBJ1-3; no reliable D call. This CDR3 spans 15 amino acids. CDR1 is SGHNT, CDR2 YYREEE, per germline (reference sequence). V was trimmed by 0 bases and J by 0 bases, leaving 7 bases between them. In DNA form, the CDR3 reads TGTGCCAGCAGCTTGGTGTCAGACTCTGGAAACACCATATATTTT. Translating gives CASSLVSDSGNTIYF.